This T cell receptor (beta chain) was found in a study of cytomegalovirus exposure and HLA in healthy donors. Study-wide results and caveats: Altogether, 150 to 200 TCR beta chains were recorded as cytomegalovirus-associated. Fewer N-insertions (relative to the roughly 610-donor mean) were reportedly seen in an Asian-associated ancestry cluster in a later analysis. A previous analysis found most TCR beta V segments productive roughly 87% or roughly 30% of the time. Three of the chains that were CMV-associated were confirmed in vitro to be specific for CMV antigens.

Primers included in the PCR were 60 Vbeta and 13 Jbeta primers. The protocol was immunoSEQ multiplex PCR, while the TCRdb copy is restricted to in-frame clones and leaves out a portion. The sample records 150,000 to 200,000 clones, more than 60% being singletons. The CDR3 is 13 amino acids. Trimming shortened V by 4 bases and J by 4 bases, and 13 bases separated the two germline ends. The germline gives CDR1 GTSNPN, CDR2 SVGIG (reference sequence). To note about this clone: The antigen is undetermined.

This receptor was obtained from a female donor in good health and CMV-seronegative. The V call is TRBV30, the J call TRBJ2-5; no firm D call. Sequencing was carried out using PBMCs. CDR3 sequence reads: CAWTPELGETQYF. CDR3 sequence (DNA): TGTGCCTGGACCCCGGAGTTGGGAGAGACCCAGTACTTC.